This T cell receptor (beta chain) was retrieved from a study of vaccination effects on CD4 cells after COVID-19. Clones were read by immunoSEQ multiplex PCR, and TCRdb kept only the in-frame ones, dropping some. The sample shows fewer than 65,000 clones, roughly 79% of them seen only once. Antigen-specific CD4+ T cells were expanded (with viral peptide pools) by the ViraFEST assay ahead of sequencing. Investigators separated out CD4+ T cells once about 10 days of culture had passed. Prior SARS-CoV-2 infection was absent in the vaccine recipients, as shown by negative nucleocapsid antibodies. In this sample, this clone turned up once. Its antigen is still unknown. The CDR3 is 14 residues long. Germline V gives CDR1 MGHRA, CDR2 YSYEKL. V shed 5 bases and J 4 bases; nucleotides not matched to a gene: 6.

This sample comprised CD4+ T cells from PBMCs cultured with HCoV-229E spike peptides, obtained before COVID-19 vaccination. The sequence came from a human donor who received a COVID-19 vaccine. J is TRBJ1-2 and V is TRBV4-1, with 8 nucleotides matching TRBD1. The CDR3 sequence: CASSTQTGAYGYTF. CDR3 bases: TGCGCCAGCAGCACTCAGACAGGGGCCTATGGCTACACCTTC.